Described below is a single T cell receptor (beta chain) sequence and its context. Assay: immunoSEQ multiplex PCR; the TCRdb copy retains only in-frame clones and omits some. This table has 100,000 or so clones, more than 85% appearing once. V dropped 1 base and J dropped 1; count of bases not matched to a gene: 5. CDR1 is SGHDN and CDR2 is FVKESK in the germline V gene. The CDR3 consists of 16 residues. The data originate from a study of control samples from healthy donors and cancer patients. The chain has TRBV14 and TRBJ1-2, with 8 bases matching TRBD1. Sequenced sample: blood. The origin of this receptor is a man aged 25-45 years in good health. This chain's CDR3 is CASSQAQGAVNYGYTF. The CDR3 coding sequence is TGTGCCAGCAGCCAAGCCCAGGGGGCCGTTAACTATGGCTACACCTTC.